Below, one T cell receptor beta chain is given with its context. TCRdb reprocessed the 5' RACE reads, with one entry per CDR3 protein and no DNA. Recorded here are hundreds of thousands of distinct CDR3 sequences; the top ten clones represent 3% to 4.5%. This specimen comes from a study of T cells expressing NK-cell markers. This CDR3 is 11 amino acids long. The germline CDR1 and CDR2 sequences are ENHRY and SYGVKD. The origin of this receptor is a man between 18 and 35 years old in good health. The V and J genes are TRBV10-3 and TRBJ2-5; TCRdb's D call of TRBD2 is untestable without DNA. The sequencing sample was made of blood T cells: a sorted CD56 or NKG2C T cell subset, CD4+ or CD8+ T cells, or bulk PBMC T cells (not recorded which). CDR3 amino acids: CAISSLGTQYF.